Detailed here is one T cell receptor beta chain. Its cognate antigen is unknown. This entry belongs to a study of OX40 agonist ivuxolimab in advanced cancers. About the research overall: Patients undergoing dose escalation presented with hepatocellular carcinoma, melanoma, renal cell or head and neck cancer. At 75% to 90% male, the cohort had a mean age of 60 years, ranging from roughly 23 to 80.

Method: immunoSEQ multiplex PCR; TCRdb's copy keeps in-frame clones and lacks some. The sample has some 90,000 clones, about 90% seen once. General study results and limits: Several nonresponders also turned out to have low normalized T-cell clonal expansion.

The source of this sequence is an adult with an advanced solid tumor such as melanoma, head and neck, liver or kidney cancer. This material consisted of CD4+ or CD8+ T cells sorted from blood, taken in a trial of the OX40 agonist ivuxolimab.

The CDR3 spells CASSFRTGNEKLFF. As DNA, the CDR3 is TGTGCCAGCAGTTTTAGGACGGGGAATGAAAAACTGTTTTTT. This chain joins TRBV6-1 and TRBJ1-4; D not certain. The CDR3 loop spans 14 amino acids. The V gene lost 5 bases and the J gene lost 5 bases, with 12 bases spanning the gap. Germline CDR1 is MNHNS and CDR2 is SASEGT.